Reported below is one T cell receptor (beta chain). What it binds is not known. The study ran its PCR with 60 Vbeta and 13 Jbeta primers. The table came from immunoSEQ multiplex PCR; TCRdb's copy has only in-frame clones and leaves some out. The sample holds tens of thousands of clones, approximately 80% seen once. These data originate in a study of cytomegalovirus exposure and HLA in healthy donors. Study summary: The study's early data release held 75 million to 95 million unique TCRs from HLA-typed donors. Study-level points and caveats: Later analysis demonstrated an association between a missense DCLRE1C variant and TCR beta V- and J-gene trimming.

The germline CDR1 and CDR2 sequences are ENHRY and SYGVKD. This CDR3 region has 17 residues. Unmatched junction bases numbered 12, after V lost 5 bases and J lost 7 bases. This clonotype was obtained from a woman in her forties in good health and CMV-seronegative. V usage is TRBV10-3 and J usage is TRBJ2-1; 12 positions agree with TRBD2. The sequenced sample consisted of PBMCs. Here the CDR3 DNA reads TGTGCCATCAGTCGAACCCTAGCGGGAGGGATAGAAAATGAGCAGTTCTTC. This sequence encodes CAISRTLAGGIENEQFF.